A single TCR beta chain is shown here with its context. The data were taken from a study of blood T cell repertoires in COVID-19. Across the study: There were acute and convalescent COVID-19 samples, and they came from the United States, Italy and Spain. Nucleic acid was either cDNA or gDNA, and it came from T cells, B-cell-depleted T cells, or PBMCs.

In the authors' workflow: Nucleated cell number was recorded as an estimate derived from reference gene primer amplification. Sequencing used immunoSEQ multiplex PCR; TCRdb keeps in-frame clones, though not all of them. V, J and clone size are taken as reported in that table, and D and trimming were inferred from the DNA itself. The table includes tens of thousands of clones, about 80% detected once. The J segment lost 6 bases and the V segment lost 3 bases, leaving 2 bases of the junction unmatched. The CDR3 spans 14 residues. Germline V gives CDR1 KGHSH, CDR2 LQKENI. The sequencing sample was made of peripheral blood. The clonotype originates from a man in his 60s with active or convalescent COVID-19. The chain links TRBV18 to TRBJ2-3; 11 bases fit TRBD1. CDR3 DNA: TGTGCCAGCTCACCGGGGACAGGGGGTGATACGCAGTATTTT. Its translation is CASSPGTGGDTQYF.